The next 8 T cell receptor beta chains were all read from a single sample in a study of OX40 agonist ivuxolimab in advanced cancers. The data were produced by immunoSEQ multiplex PCR, yet TCRdb's version contains in-frame clones alone and is incomplete. The sample consists of tens of thousands of clones, approximately 91% of them appearing once. The sequenced sample was CD4+ or CD8+ T cells sorted from blood, obtained in a trial of the OX40 agonist ivuxolimab. These TCRs come from an adult with an advanced solid tumor such as melanoma, head and neck, liver or kidney cancer.

This clone came up once. The chain is built from TRBV5-1 and TRBJ2-1; D might be TRBD2 (6 bases). CDR1 and CDR2 (germline): SGHRS, YFSETQ. The CDR3 has 14 amino acids. With 0 bases removed from V and 6 bases from J, the gap between germline ends came to 10 bases. CDR3 nucleotides: TGCGCCAGCAGCTTGGGACTAGGGGTCAATGAGCAGTTCTTC. It codes for CASSLGLGVNEQFF.

The chain carries TRBV11-2 and TRBJ2-3; 7 bases map to TRBD2. The CDR3 consists of 15 residues. CDR1 is SGHAT, CDR2 FQNNGV, per germline. Germline trimming cut 5 bases from V and 0 bases from J; bases unmatched to any gene: 5. The CDR3 DNA reads TGTGCCAGCAGCCCAACCGGGGGGAGCACAGATACGCAGTATTTT. Translation gives CASSPTGGSTDTQYF.

The chain links TRBV11-2 to TRBJ1-3; D is unresolved. Germline V gives CDR1 SGHAT, CDR2 FQNNGV. The CDR3 has 17 residues. V was shortened by 6 bases and J by 0 bases, with 18 bases between the two germline ends. The CDR3 nucleotides are TGTGCCAGCAGTCAAGATAGGGAGGGTAACTCTGGAAACACCATATATTTT. Translation: CASSQDREGNSGNTIYF.

The rearrangement links TRBV6-5 to TRBJ2-1; perhaps TRBD2 as D (7 bases). Germline values: CDR1 MNHEY, CDR2 SVGAGI. CDR3 size: 15 residues. The V and J ends lost 6 bases and 0 bases respectively, with 12 bases between them. In DNA form, the CDR3 reads TGTGCCAGCAGCAAGGGGGACTACTCCTACAATGAGCAGTTCTTC. Its protein is CASSKGDYSYNEQFF.

The chain couples TRBV10-3 to TRBJ2-1; TRBD2 might be the D (5 bases). The germline CDR1 and CDR2 sequences are ENHRY and SYGVKD. Trimming pared 1 base from V and 4 bases from J, leaving 8 bases between. The CDR3 totals 14 residues. The CDR3 here is CAISEWGDYNEQFF. In DNA, the CDR3 is TGTGCCATCAGTGAGTGGGGAGATTACAATGAGCAGTTCTTC.

This chain connects TRBV15 to TRBJ2-7; D possibly corresponds to TRBD2 (5 bases). Trimming removed 4 bases from V and 2 bases from J, with 15 bases in between. CDR3 length: 15 amino acids. Germline CDR1 reads LNHNV; CDR2 reads YYDKDF (reference sequence). CDR3 coding DNA: TGTGCCACCAGCAAGCCTCCGACGGGAACCTACGAGCAGTACTTC. Protein product: CATSKPPTGTYEQYF.

J is TRBJ2-1 and V is TRBV6-6; D remains ambiguous. From germline, CDR1 is MNHNY and CDR2 SVGAGI (reference sequence). V was pared by 2 bases and J by 8 bases, with 4 bases between. The CDR3 extends over 11 amino acids. This CDR3 is CASSYSYEQFF. DNA for the CDR3: TGTGCCAGCAGTTACAGCTATGAGCAGTTCTTC.

The gene calls are TRBV7-2 and TRBJ2-1; weak D call: TRBD2 (6 bases). The germline gives CDR1 SGHTA, CDR2 FQGNSA. Trimming pared 5 bases from V and 14 bases from J, leaving 25 bases between. This CDR3 contains 15 residues. The DNA for the CDR3 is TGTGCCAGCAGCGCCGGGATGGGGACTTCTCGAGGGGAGTTCTTC. It codes for CASSAGMGTSRGEFF.